Following are 13 T cell receptor beta chains from one sample sequenced in a study of cytomegalovirus exposure and HLA in healthy donors. The primer mix had 60 Vbeta and 13 Jbeta primers. Measured with immunoSEQ multiplex PCR; TCRdb has only the in-frame clones, and not every one. The table includes some 77,000 clones, 65% to 85% detected once. The material sequenced was PBMCs. Receptor source: a woman between 40 and 55 years old in good health and CMV-seropositive.

The J gene is TRBJ1-5, the V gene TRBV7-6, with D perhaps matching TRBD1 (5 bases). V gave up 6 bases and J gave up 8 bases, with 14 bases separating them. This CDR3 has 13 residues. Germline V gives CDR1 SGHVS, CDR2 FNYEAQ. The CDR3 region is CASSRGGVEPQHF. CDR3 in DNA: TGTGCCAGCAGTAGGGGAGGGGTAGAGCCCCAGCATTTT.

This clone was found once. The V and J genes are TRBV6-1 and TRBJ1-1, with TRBD1 identical over 9 bases. CDR1 MNHNS and CDR2 SASEGT come from the germline V gene. V lost 6 bases, J lost 4 bases, and 9 bases stayed unmatched. CDR3 size: 15 residues. CDR3 amino acids: CASRTQGARITEAFF. CDR3 sequence (DNA): TGTGCCAGCAGAACACAGGGGGCACGGATCACTGAAGCTTTCTTT.

This sequence joins TRBV6-1 and TRBJ2-5, with 7 bases lining up with TRBD2. Germline V gene data show CDR1 as MNHNS and CDR2 as SASEGT. The CDR3 covers 15 residues. Trimming removed 4 bases from V and 5 bases from J; junction bases left unmatched: 10. The CDR3 spells CASSGERGRLETQYF. Here the CDR3 DNA reads TGTGCCAGCAGTGGAGAGCGGGGCAGGCTGGAGACCCAGTACTTC.

This clone was observed a handful of times. The chain's CDR3 is CASSAGTGWGDTEAFF. The CDR3 region has the DNA TGCGCCAGCAGCGCCGGGACAGGGTGGGGGGACACTGAAGCTTTCTTT. The chain links TRBV5-1 to TRBJ1-1; 9 bases map to TRBD1. V lost 4 bases to trimming and J lost 3 bases; unmatched junction nucleotides: 10. The length of the CDR3 is 16 residues. Germline V lookup: CDR1 SGHRS, CDR2 YFSETQ.

This sequence joins TRBV7-2 and TRBJ1-5; D might be TRBD1 (6 bases). The germline gives CDR1 SGHTA, CDR2 FQGNSA. CDR3 size: 14 residues. V was trimmed by 4 bases and J by 0 bases, leaving 7 bases between them. The CDR3 coding sequence is TGTGCCAGCAGCTACAGGGCTAGCAATCAGCCCCAGCATTTT. This translates into CASSYRASNQPQHF.

This chain joins TRBV10-2 and TRBJ2-7; 10 nucleotides align to TRBD2. CDR1 and CDR2 from the germline V gene are WSHSY and SAAADI. This CDR3 has 16 residues. J was trimmed by 1 base and V by 1 base; bases with no gene match: 4. The CDR3 DNA follows: TGCGCCAGCAGTGAGTGGCTAGCGGGGGCATCCTACGAGCAGTACTTC. It specifies CASSEWLAGASYEQYF.

The chain couples TRBV12-2 to TRBJ2-3; the table's D call, TRBD2, has no DNA check behind it. TRBV12-2 is a pseudogene segment. This CDR3 region has 12 residues. CDR3 residues: CASPLPPDTQYF. As DNA, the CDR3 is TGTGCAAGCCCACTTCCTCCAGATACGCAGTATTTT.

This sequence joins TRBV9 and TRBJ2-1, with 8 bases fitting TRBD2. V gave up 0 bases and J gave up 8 bases; unmatched junction bases: 7. CDR1 is SGDLS, CDR2 YYNGEE, per germline. CDR3 length: 15 amino acids. CDR3 residues: CASSVAFSGADEQFF. CDR3 DNA sequence: TGTGCCAGCAGCGTAGCTTTTAGCGGGGCGGATGAGCAGTTCTTC.

The chain joins TRBV7-9 to TRBJ2-2; the match to TRBD2 covers 8 bases. Germline values: CDR1 SEHNR, CDR2 FQNEAQ (reference sequence). Trimming took 3 bases from V and 8 from J; bases not matched to a gene: 5. CDR3 length: 14 amino acids. The CDR3, as DNA: TGTGCCAGCAGCTTGACGGGGGGGCCAGGGGAGCTGTTTTTT. Its protein is CASSLTGGPGELFF.

The V and J genes are TRBV18 and TRBJ1-1; D remains ambiguous. The V gene lost 4 bases and the J gene lost 1 base, with 13 bases spanning the gap. Germline V gene sequence: CDR1 KGHSH, CDR2 LQKENI. The length of the CDR3 is 15 residues. The DNA for the CDR3 is TGTGCCAGCTCACTGGCGGGCAGGACGAACACTGAAGCTTTCTTT. Its translation: CASSLAGRTNTEAFF.

This sequence joins TRBV5-6 and TRBJ2-2; no clear D gene. The CDR3 runs 17 residues. Trimming shortened V by 0 bases and J by 1 base, and 13 bases separated the two germline ends. The germline V gene encodes CDR1 SGHDT and CDR2 YYEEEE. The CDR3 protein is CASSLGDSGVNTGELFF. Here the CDR3 DNA reads TGTGCCAGCAGCTTGGGTGATTCCGGAGTGAACACCGGGGAGCTGTTTTTT.

This chain connects TRBV7-2 to TRBJ2-1; 8 positions agree with TRBD2. Germline trimming cut 5 bases from V and 7 bases from J; bases unmatched to any gene: 10. The germline CDR1 and CDR2 sequences are SGHTA and FQGNSA. There are 15 residues in the CDR3. The DNA of the CDR3 is TGTGCCAGCAGCAATCAGCGGGAGCTTCGTAATGAGCAGTTCTTC. Its translation is CASSNQRELRNEQFF.

The chain uses TRBV15 and TRBJ1-4; a weak D match, TRBD1 (6 bases). Trimming stripped 5 bases from V and 5 bases from J, with 21 bases between. CDR3 length: 17 residues. Germline lookup yields CDR1 LNHNV and CDR2 YYDKDF (reference sequence). The CDR3 sequence is CATSVRSLAGTNEKLFF. As DNA, the CDR3 is TGTGCCACCAGCGTAAGAAGCTTGGCAGGGACAAATGAAAAACTGTTTTTT.